This record covers a single T cell receptor beta chain. With 3 bases clipped from V and 12 bases from J, the junction kept 10 bases outside the gene matches. The V gene's germline CDR1 is MRHNA and CDR2 SNTAGT. There are 13 residues in the CDR3. This specimen belongs to a study of blood T cell repertoires in COVID-19. Study context: Acute and convalescent COVID-19 samples came from the United States, Italy and Spain.

Residents of about two dozen US areas, aged roughly 18 to 89 years, made up the participants. Participant-given clinical history determined each cohort assignment. Authors' processing steps: Using reference gene primer amplification, nucleated cell counts were estimated. The repertoire was sequenced with immunoSEQ multiplex PCR; TCRdb's copy has only in-frame clones and lacks some. Clone size and V and J calls were adopted from that table, with D and trimming inferred from the DNA. The sample has a few hundred thousand clones, over 75% seen once. What was sequenced was PBMCs or T cells enriched from blood (not recorded which). The TCR was taken from a man between 18 and 29 years old who had recovered from COVID-19. The chain combines TRBV6-4 with TRBJ2-5; the match to TRBD1 covers 7 bases. CDR3 amino acids: CASSEERTGLKYF. CDR3 DNA: TGTGCCAGCAGTGAAGAACGGACAGGCCTTAAGTACTTC.